This note documents a single T cell receptor beta chain sequence. The antigen is unknown. TCRdb's table, derived via immunoSEQ multiplex PCR, lists solely in-frame clones and lacks some. The sample yields 35,000 to 55,000 clones, roughly 78% seen once. These data are taken from a study of memory CD4+ T cells and cytomegalovirus serostatus. Germline-derived CDR1 and CDR2 are SNHLY and FYNNEI. The ends lost 8 bases at V and 2 bases at J; junction bases unmatched: 2. The CDR3 extends over 13 amino acids. Broader study findings: Suggested: most of the CMV-linked TCR signature lies in CD4+ memory cells. About two fifths of the roughly 150 known CMV-associated TCRbeta sequences appeared in CD4+ memory. Repertoires predicted CMV serostatus with median bootstrapped AUC of around 0.95.

Single viable CD3+CD4+CD8-CD45RO+ cells were sorted as the memory CD4+ T cells. The sequencing input was memory CD4+ T cells from blood. The TCR originated in an adult in good health and CMV-seronegative. The chain joins TRBV2 to TRBJ1-5; TRBD1 aligns across 8 bases. The chain's CDR3 is CASGGQGNQPQHF. The CDR3 DNA is TGTGCCAGCGGGGGACAGGGCAATCAGCCCCAGCATTTT.